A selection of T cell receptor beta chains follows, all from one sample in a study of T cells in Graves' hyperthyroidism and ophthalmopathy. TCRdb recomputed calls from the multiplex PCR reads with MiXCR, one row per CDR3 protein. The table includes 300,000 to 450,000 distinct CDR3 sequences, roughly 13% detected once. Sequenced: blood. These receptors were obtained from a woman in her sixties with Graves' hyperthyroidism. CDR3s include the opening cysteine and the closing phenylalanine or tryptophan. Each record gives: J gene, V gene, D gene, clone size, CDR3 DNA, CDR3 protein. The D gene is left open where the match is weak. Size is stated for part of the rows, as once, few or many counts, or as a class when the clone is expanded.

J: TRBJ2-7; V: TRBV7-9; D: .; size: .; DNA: TGTGCCAGCAGCTACATCTCCGGGGAGGACGAGCAGTACTTC; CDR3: CASSYISGEDEQYF
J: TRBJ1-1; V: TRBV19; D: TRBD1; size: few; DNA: TGTGCCAGTAGTATGACAGGGGTGGTGAACACTGAAGCTTTCTTT; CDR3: CASSMTGVVNTEAFF
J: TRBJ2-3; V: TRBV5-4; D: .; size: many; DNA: TGTGCCAGCAGCTTAGTCGGAGCCCCAGATACGCAGTATTTT; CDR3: CASSLVGAPDTQYF
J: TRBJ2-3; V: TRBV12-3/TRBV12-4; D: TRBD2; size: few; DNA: TGTGCCAGCAGCCGGACTAGCGGGAGGGGGGGCACAGATACGCAGTATTTT; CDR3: CASSRTSGRGGTDTQYF
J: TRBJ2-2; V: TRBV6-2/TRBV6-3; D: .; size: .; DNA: TGTGCCAGCAGTAGGACAAACACCGGGGAGCTGTTTTTT; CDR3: CASSRTNTGELFF
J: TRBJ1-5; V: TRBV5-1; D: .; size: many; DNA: TGTGCCAGCAGCTTAAGTAGCAATCAGCCCCAGCATTTT; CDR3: CASSLSSNQPQHF
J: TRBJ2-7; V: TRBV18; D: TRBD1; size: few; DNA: TGTGCCAGCTCACCTTTCTCACAGGGGGCTAGCGAGCAGTACTTC; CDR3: CASSPFSQGASEQYF
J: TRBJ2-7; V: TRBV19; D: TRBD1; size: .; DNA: TGTGCCAGTAGTGCCGATACTCCGGGACAGGGTCCCCTTTACGAGCAGTACTTC; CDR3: CASSADTPGQGPLYEQYF
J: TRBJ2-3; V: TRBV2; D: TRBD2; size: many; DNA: TGTGCCAGCAGTGAGTGGCTAGCGGAGGATACGCAGTATTTT; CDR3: CASSEWLAEDTQYF
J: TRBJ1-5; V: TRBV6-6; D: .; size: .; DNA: TGTGCCAGCAGTTACTCGCGGCCTAATCAGCCCCAGCATTTT; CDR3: CASSYSRPNQPQHF
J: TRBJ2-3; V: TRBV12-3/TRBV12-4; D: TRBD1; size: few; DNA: TGTGCCAGCAGTTTAGGACAGGGGCTGGATACGCAGTATTTT; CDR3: CASSLGQGLDTQYF
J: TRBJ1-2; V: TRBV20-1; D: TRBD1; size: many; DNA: TGCAGTGCCATAGGACAGGTCCTTAACTATGGCTACACCTTC; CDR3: CSAIGQVLNYGYTF
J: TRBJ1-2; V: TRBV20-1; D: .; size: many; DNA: TGCAGTGCGAGTCACCTGAGAGGGGATGGCTACACCTTC; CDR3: CSASHLRGDGYTF
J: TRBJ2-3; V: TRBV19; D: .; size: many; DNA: TGTGCCAGTAAATCCCTTGACACAGACGACGGTACGCAGTATTTT; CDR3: CASKSLDTDDGTQYF
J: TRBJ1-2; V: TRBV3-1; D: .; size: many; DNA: TGTGCCAGCAGCCAAGATATGGCAGGGGCTCGCGGCTACACCTTC; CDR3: CASSQDMAGARGYTF
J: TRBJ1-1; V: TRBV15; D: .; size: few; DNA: TGTGCCACCAGCAGACCTACGACAGAGGCGACTGAAGCTTTCTTT; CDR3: CATSRPTTEATEAFF
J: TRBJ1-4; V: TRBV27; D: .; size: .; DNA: TGTGCCAGCAGAGGGAATAATGAAAAACTGTTTTTT; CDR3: CASRGNNEKLFF
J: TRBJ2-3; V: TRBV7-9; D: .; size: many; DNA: TGTGCCAGCAGCTTCCGGGACTTCACAGATACGCAGTATTTT; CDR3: CASSFRDFTDTQYF
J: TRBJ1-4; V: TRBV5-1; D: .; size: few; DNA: TGCGCCAGCAGCCCCGGGGGTACAACTAATGAAAAACTGTTTTTT; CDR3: CASSPGGTTNEKLFF
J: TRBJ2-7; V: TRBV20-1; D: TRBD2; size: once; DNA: TGCAGTGCTAGATCCCCCCCCGGGACTAGCGGAGTGCTCTCCTACGAGCAGTACTTC; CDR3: CSARSPPGTSGVLSYEQYF
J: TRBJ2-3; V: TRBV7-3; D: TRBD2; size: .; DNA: TGTGCCAGCAGCGCGGGACTAGCGGGAGTTTCAGATACGCAGTATTTT; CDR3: CASSAGLAGVSDTQYF
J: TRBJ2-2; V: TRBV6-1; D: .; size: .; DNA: TGTGCCAGCAGCCCAATCGCGGCAGGCGACACCGGGGAGCTGTTTTTT; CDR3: CASSPIAAGDTGELFF
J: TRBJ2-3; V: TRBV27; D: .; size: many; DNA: TGTGCCAGCAGTTTACGCAGGGGTAGCACAGATACGCAGTATTTT; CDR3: CASSLRRGSTDTQYF
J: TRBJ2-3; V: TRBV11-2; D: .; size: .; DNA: TGTGCCAGCGTGGGGGGGCTTACGCAGTATTTT; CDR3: CASVGGLTQYF
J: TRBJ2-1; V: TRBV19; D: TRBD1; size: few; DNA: TGTGCCAGTATAGGGACAGGGGGCGTCTCTTACAATGAGCAGTTCTTC; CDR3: CASIGTGGVSYNEQFF
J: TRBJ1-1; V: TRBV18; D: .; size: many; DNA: TGTGCCAGCTCACCAGAAACACCATGGGGGACTGAAGCTTTCTTT; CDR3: CASSPETPWGTEAFF
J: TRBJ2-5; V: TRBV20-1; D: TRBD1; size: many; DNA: TGCAGTGCTAGAGTAGGACAGGGTATGGAGACCCAGTACTTC; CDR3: CSARVGQGMETQYF
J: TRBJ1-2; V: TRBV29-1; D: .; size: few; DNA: TGCAGCGTTGAAGACGCGGCAGTAGCTAACTATGGCTACACCTTC; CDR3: CSVEDAAVANYGYTF
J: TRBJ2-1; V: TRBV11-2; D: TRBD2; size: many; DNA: TGTGCCAGCAGCTTGACCCCCACTACTAGCGGGAGGGCCAGAGAGCAGTTCTTC; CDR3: CASSLTPTTSGRAREQFF
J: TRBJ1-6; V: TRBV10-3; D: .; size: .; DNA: TGTGCCATCAGTGAATTGGGCAGGGGAAATTCACCCCTCCACTTT; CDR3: CAISELGRGNSPLHF
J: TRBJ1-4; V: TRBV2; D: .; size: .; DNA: TGTGCCAGCAGTGATTCCGGGGCCGAAAAACTGTTTTTT; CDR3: CASSDSGAEKLFF
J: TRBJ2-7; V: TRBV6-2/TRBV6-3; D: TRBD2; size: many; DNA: TGTGCCAGCAGTACTCAAGGACTAGCGGGAGGATCCTACGAGCAGTACTTC; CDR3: CASSTQGLAGGSYEQYF
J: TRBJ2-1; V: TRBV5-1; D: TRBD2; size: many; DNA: TGCGCCAGCAGCTTTACTAGCGGGATGAATGAGCAGTTCTTC; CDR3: CASSFTSGMNEQFF
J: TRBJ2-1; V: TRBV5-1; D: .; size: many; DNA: TGCGCCAGCAGCTTGTCTCAGGGACGGGAGTGGAATGAGCAGTTCTTC; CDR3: CASSLSQGREWNEQFF
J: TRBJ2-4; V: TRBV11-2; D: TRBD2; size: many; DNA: TGTGCCAGCAGCCTTGGGGGGGGAGGGCCGGAAAACATTCAGTACTTC; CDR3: CASSLGGGGPENIQYF
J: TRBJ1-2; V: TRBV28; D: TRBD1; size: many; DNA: TGTGCCAGCAGTCGAAACGACAGGGTTGGCTATGGCTACACCTTC; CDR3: CASSRNDRVGYGYTF
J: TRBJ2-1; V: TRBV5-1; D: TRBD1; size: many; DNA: TGCGCCAGCAGCTTGGTCAGGGGGCGCGATGAGCAGTTCTTC; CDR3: CASSLVRGRDEQFF
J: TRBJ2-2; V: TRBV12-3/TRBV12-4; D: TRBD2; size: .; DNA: TGTGCCAGCAGTTTAGTGGGACTAGCGGGAGGACCCACCGGGGAGCTGTTTTTT; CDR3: CASSLVGLAGGPTGELFF
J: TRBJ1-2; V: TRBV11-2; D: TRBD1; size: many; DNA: TGTGCCAGCAGCTCCGGACAGGACTATGGCTACACCTTC; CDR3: CASSSGQDYGYTF
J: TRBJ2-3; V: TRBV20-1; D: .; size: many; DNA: TGCAGTGCTCCGGGGCCGGGAACAGATACGCAGTATTTT; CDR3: CSAPGPGTDTQYF
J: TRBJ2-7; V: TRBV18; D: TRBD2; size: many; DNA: TGTGCCAGCTCACCGGGCGGTAGCGGGAACCACGAGCAGTACTTC; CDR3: CASSPGGSGNHEQYF
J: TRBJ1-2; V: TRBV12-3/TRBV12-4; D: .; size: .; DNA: TGTGCCAGCAGTGCCCTCCAGGGCTATGGCTACACCTTC; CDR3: CASSALQGYGYTF
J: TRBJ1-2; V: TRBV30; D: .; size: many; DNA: TGTGCCTGGAGTGTAAGAGACAGGACCTATGGCTACACCTTC; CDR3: CAWSVRDRTYGYTF
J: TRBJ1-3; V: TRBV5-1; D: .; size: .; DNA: TGCGCCAGCAGCTTGGCCGGGACGGACTCTGGAAACACCATATATTTT; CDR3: CASSLAGTDSGNTIYF
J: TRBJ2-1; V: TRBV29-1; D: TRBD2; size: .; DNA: TGCAGCGTTGGGGACAAAGTAGGGACTAGCGGGAGAAATGAGCAGTTCTTC; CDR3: CSVGDKVGTSGRNEQFF